This entry lists 7 T cell receptor beta chains sequenced from one sample in a study of beta chain features in type 1 diabetes. Expressed TCRB transcripts got sequenced, as all isolated RNA was reverse transcribed. The data were produced by immunoSEQ multiplex PCR, yet TCRdb's version contains in-frame clones alone and is incomplete. In the table there are 400,000 to 600,000 clones, around 30% of which are singletons. Sequenced: naive CD4+ T cells from blood. The receptors stem from a man aged 18 to 29 in good health.

V gene TRBV7-9 combines with J gene TRBJ1-2; possible D gene TRBD1, 6 bases. Trimming removed 2 bases from V and 6 bases from J, with 10 bases in between. Germline CDR1 is SEHNR and CDR2 is FQNEAQ (reference sequence). The CDR3 totals 13 residues. CDR3 residues: CASSLSGDNGYTF. The CDR3 coding sequence is TGTGCCAGCAGCTTATCAGGGGATAATGGCTACACCTTC.

In its sample, this clone was seen once. The rearrangement uses TRBV18 and TRBJ1-1; TRBD1 agrees at 9 bases. The ends lost 6 bases at V and 4 bases at J; junction bases unmatched: 6. This CDR3 spans 14 amino acids. The germline V gene has CDR1 KGHSH and CDR2 LQKENI. CDR3 sequence: CASSRDREGTEAFF. The CDR3 DNA reads as TGTGCCAGCTCGAGGGACAGGGAGGGCACTGAAGCTTTCTTT.

The chain links TRBV30 to TRBJ2-1, with D possibly being TRBD2 (6 bases). V lost 3 bases to trimming and J lost 2 bases, with 8 bases between them. Germline CDR1 is GTSNPN and CDR2 is SVGIG (reference sequence). The CDR3 extends over 13 amino acids. In DNA, the CDR3 is TGTGCCTGGAGGGAGGGGCCCTACAATGAGCAGTTCTTC. Translating gives CAWREGPYNEQFF.

The rearrangement links TRBV28 to TRBJ2-5; TRBD1 matches 8 bases. The junction had 8 bases not matched to a gene; V was cut back by 3 bases and J by 5 bases. The CDR3 spans 15 residues. CDR1 MDHEN and CDR2 SYDVKM come from the germline V gene. The CDR3 reads CASSLLDRVRETQYF. The CDR3 DNA reads TGTGCCAGCAGTTTGTTGGACAGGGTTAGGGAGACCCAGTACTTC.

For this clone: The sample carries other DNA sequences with the same CDR3. The chain is built from TRBV20-1 and TRBJ2-5; D is unresolved. Germline lookup yields CDR1 DFQATT and CDR2 SNEGSKA (reference sequence). The V and J ends lost 3 bases and 0 bases respectively, with 2 bases between them. The CDR3 loop spans 11 amino acids. The CDR3 here is CSARNQETQYF. CDR3 nucleotide sequence: TGCAGTGCTAGGAACCAAGAGACCCAGTACTTC.

The CDR3 sequence is CAKTPAGNYGYTF. CDR3 nucleotide sequence: TGTGCCAAGACACCCGCCGGGAACTATGGCTACACCTTC. This chain joins TRBV30 and TRBJ1-2; no definite D call. CDR3 length equals 13 residues. The germline V gene has CDR1 GTSNPN and CDR2 SVGIG (reference sequence). V was trimmed by 8 bases and J by 2 bases, leaving 15 bases between them.

As regards this clone: This CDR3 is also generated by other DNA sequences in the sample. The V call is TRBV29-1, the J call TRBJ2-7, with 8 bases fitting TRBD2. This CDR3 is built from 13 residues. Germline values: CDR1 SQVTM, CDR2 ANQGSEA. V dropped 6 bases and J dropped 0; count of bases not matched to a gene: 4. The CDR3 loop reads CSVIAGGSYEQYF. The CDR3, as DNA: TGCAGCGTCATTGCGGGGGGCTCCTACGAGCAGTACTTC.